The 27 T cell receptor beta chains given below trace back to one sample, sequenced in a study of CD8+CD57+ T cells in acquired aplastic anemia. Genomic DNA, serving as template, underwent TCR beta VDJ and CDR3 profiling. TCRdb reanalysed the reads using MiXCR and keeps one entry per CDR3 protein. In the table there are approximately 250,000 distinct CDR3 sequences, 82% of which are singletons. All patients picked for sequencing had shown, by flow cytometry, an expansion of CD8+CD57+ cells. The sequenced sample was sorted CD4+, CD8+, or CD8+CD57+ T cells (not recorded which) from PBMCs. Source of these receptors: a human donor with aplastic anemia.

The V call is TRBV25-1, the J call TRBJ2-3; 8 bases are a match to TRBD2. Trimming at V came to 4 bases and at J to 5 bases, leaving 5 bases not matched to a gene. The CDR3 is 14 amino acids. The germline V gene encodes CDR1 MGHDK and CDR2 SYGVNS. The CDR3 reads CASSAGGNRDTQYF. CDR3 DNA sequence: TGTGCCAGCAGTGCGGGAGGGAACAGAGATACGCAGTATTTT.

The chain couples TRBV6-1 to TRBJ1-5; D unresolved. The CDR3 loop spans 14 amino acids. V lost 6 bases to trimming and J lost 0 bases, with 9 bases between them. CDR1 MNHNS and CDR2 SASEGT come from the germline V gene. This CDR3 is CASSKLNSNQPQHF. The DNA for the CDR3 is TGTGCCAGCAGCAAACTTAATAGCAATCAGCCCCAGCATTTT.

The J gene is TRBJ2-1, the V gene TRBV7-2; the D gene is possibly TRBD2 (6 bases). This CDR3 has 16 residues. CDR1 is SGHTA, CDR2 FQGNSA, per germline. V lost 1 base and J 11 bases, leaving 21 bases between the germline ends. CDR3 sequence: CASSLGASSGETQQFF. The CDR3 DNA reads TGTGCCAGCAGCTTAGGGGCAAGCTCGGGGGAGACCCAGCAGTTCTTC.

In regard to this clonotype: Germline is not matched at one junction end, which may reflect a read error. The V gene is TRBV7-6, the J gene TRBJ2-5, with 8 bases that match TRBD1. Germline V gene sequence: CDR1 SGHVS, CDR2 FNYEAQ. The CDR3 has 14 residues. The CDR3: CASSKGTGHTNTQF. CDR3 sequence (DNA): TGTGCCAGCAGCAAAGGGACAGGCCACACAAATACGCAGTTC.

This clonotype appeared a few times. The gene calls are TRBV12-3 or TRBV12-4 and TRBJ1-4; D gene ambiguous. Trimming took 6 bases from V and 8 from J, leaving 13 bases between them. This CDR3 region has 13 residues. As DNA, the CDR3 is TGTGCCAGCAGGCAGAAGGAGGGAGAAAAACTGTTTTTT. This gives the protein CASRQKEGEKLFF.

About this clonotype itself: The missing conserved phenylalanine or tryptophan at the end of this CDR3 makes a read error likely. Because the CDR3's place on the DNA is in doubt, the DNA is left out and the CDR3 is given as listed by TCRdb. The chain links TRBV7-3 to TRBJ2-4; the DNA was not used to check the table's D call, TRBD2. The CDR3 contains 12 residues when both ends are counted. Per germline, CDR1 SGHTA and CDR2 FQGTGA. The CDR3 region is CASSGAGDIQSY.

As to this clonotype: At one end, the junction sequence differs from germline, possibly due to a read error. V is TRBV7-9 and J is TRBJ2-3; TRBD2 is a possible D gene (6 bases). The CDR3 contains 14 residues. Per germline, CDR1 SEHNR and CDR2 FQNEAQ (reference sequence). This CDR3 is CASSFEGSGGTDDF. Here the CDR3 DNA reads TGTGCCAGCAGCTTTGAAGGAAGCGGCGGGACCGATGACTTT.

The chain recombines TRBV24-1 with TRBJ2-1, with TRBD2 as a possible D gene (7 bases). The end of the DNA is better explained by TRBJ2-7, so the J call may be wrong. Germline assignment: CDR1 KGHDR and CDR2 SFDVKD. The length of the CDR3 is 16 residues. CDR3 in amino acids: CATSGGGRGIKNEQYF. CDR3 bases: TGTGCCACCAGTGGTGGGGGGCGGGGGATCAAAAACGAGCAGTACTTC.

The gene calls are TRBV6-1 and TRBJ2-7; weak D call: TRBD1 (6 bases). This CDR3 has 14 amino acids. V was shortened by 7 bases and J by 1 base, with 14 bases between the two germline ends. Germline CDR1 reads MNHNS; CDR2 reads SASEGT. In DNA, the CDR3 is TGTGCCAGCACCGAACCAGGGGAATCCTACGAGCAGTACTTC. Its translation is CASTEPGESYEQYF.

On this clonotype: An end of the junction differs from the germline gene, which may be a read error. V is TRBV7-9 and J is TRBJ2-3, with D possibly being TRBD2 (5 bases). Germline assignment: CDR1 SEHNR and CDR2 FQNEAQ (reference sequence). This CDR3 is 13 amino acids long. The CDR3 sequence is CASGDGGRETQDF. The DNA for the CDR3 is TGTGCCAGCGGGGATGGAGGCAGAGAGACGCAGGATTTT.

V usage is TRBV5-1 and J usage is TRBJ2-1; no firm D call. The CDR3 totals 14 residues. Deletions cut 4 bases from V and 8 bases from J, with 16 bases between. Germline V gene lookup returns CDR1 SGHRS and CDR2 YFSETQ. In nucleotides, the CDR3 is TGCGCCAGCAGCCCCCCTGGAGACCACGATGAGCAGTTCTTC. Translating it yields CASSPPGDHDEQFF.

The rearrangement links TRBV7-2 to TRBJ1-1; tentative D call: TRBD1 (5 bases). The CDR3 sequence is 15 residues long. Germline CDR1 and CDR2: SGHTA and FQGNSA. Trimming shortened V by 6 bases and J by 14 bases, and 28 bases separated the two germline ends. As DNA, the CDR3 is TGTGCCAGCAGTTACGACAGTCAATATGGCTACACCTTCTTCTTT. Amino acids: CASSYDSQYGYTFFF.

The rearrangement links TRBV7-9 to TRBJ1-1, with 7 bases lining up with TRBD1. Germline-derived CDR1 and CDR2 are SEHNR and FQNEAQ (reference sequence). CDR3 length: 17 residues. J lost 6 bases, V lost 5 bases, and 18 bases had no gene match. CDR3 region: CASSVELTGNTEAEAFF. As DNA, the CDR3 is TGTGCCAGCAGCGTAGAGCTGACAGGGAACACTGAAGCTGAAGCTTTCTTT.

This clonotype appeared a few times. V usage is TRBV11-2 and J usage is TRBJ1-2; D is unclear. Germline CDR1 is SGHAT and CDR2 is FQNNGV. Trimming cost V 4 bases and J 5 bases, with 11 bases left between them. The CDR3 sequence is 13 residues long. CDR3 residues: CASSWGGGYGYTF. The CDR3 region has the DNA TGTGCCAGCAGCTGGGGTGGAGGGTATGGCTACACCTTC.

The chain combines TRBV7-2 with TRBJ1-1; TRBD1 agrees at 10 bases. CDR3 size: 15 residues. The trim removed 5 bases at V and 14 bases at J, leaving 17 bases unmatched. Germline V gene data show CDR1 as SGHTA and CDR2 as FQGNSA. The CDR3 sequence: CASSNGQGGQKTQFF. Here the CDR3 DNA reads TGTGCCAGCAGCAATGGACAGGGGGGTCAAAAGACCCAGTTCTTT.

The sample holds one count of this clonotype. The genes are TRBV15 and TRBJ2-1; D unresolved. The J call could be wrong; TRBJ2-7 is a better fit for the DNA end. Looked up from germline, CDR1 is LNHNV and CDR2 is YYDKDF (reference sequence). This CDR3 comprises 14 residues. CDR3 DNA: TGTGCCACCAGCAGGGGCTCCGGCTACGATAAGCAGTACTTC. Protein: CATSRGSGYDKQYF.

Notes on this clonotype: The conserved phenylalanine or tryptophan normally closing the CDR3 is absent here, so this likely arose from a read error. It is unclear where the CDR3 begins or ends on the DNA, so no DNA is shown, and the CDR3 is as TCRdb lists it. The chain employs TRBV7-3 and TRBJ2-3; TRBD1, the table's D call, was not compared with the DNA. The CDR3 has 13 amino acids, counting both end residues. CDR1 and CDR2 from the germline V gene are SGHTA and FQGTGA. CDR3 residues: CASSYQGTGARDD.

The chain couples TRBV5-1 to TRBJ2-4; D uncertain. This CDR3 contains 16 residues. Trimming shortened V by 4 bases and J by 6 bases, and 20 bases separated the two germline ends. The germline V gene has CDR1 SGHRS and CDR2 YFSETQ. The CDR3 coding sequence is TGCGCCAGCAGCCCCCTTGGAGACCACGAGAGAAACATTCAGTACTTC. This codes for CASSPLGDHERNIQYF.

The chain joins TRBV7-9 to TRBJ1-2; no reliable D call. This CDR3 comprises 16 residues. CDR1 and CDR2 (germline): SEHNR, FQNEAQ (reference sequence). The V end lost 3 bases, the J end lost 11 bases, and 25 bases lay between the germline ends. The CDR3 sequence is CASSFQRSGRIDEYTF. Written as DNA, the CDR3 is TGTGCCAGCAGCTTTCAAAGAAGCGGGCGGATCGATGAGTACACCTTC.

With regard to this clonotype: This CDR3 fails to terminate in the conserved phenylalanine or tryptophan, so it likely reflects a read error. It is unclear where the CDR3 begins or ends on the DNA, so no DNA is shown, and the CDR3 is as TCRdb lists it. CDR3 region: CASGGTGALFFYL. J is TRBJ2-3 and V is TRBV2; the D segment call TRBD1 is taken from the table without a DNA check. The germline gives CDR1 SNHLY, CDR2 FYNNEI. Including both end residues, the CDR3 is 13 amino acids long.

This clonotype was counted once. The chain couples TRBV2 to TRBJ2-5; TRBD2 matches 12 bases. The junction had 6 bases not matched to a gene; V was cut back by 6 bases and J by 4 bases. Germline assignment: CDR1 SNHLY and CDR2 FYNNEI. This CDR3 contains 15 residues. The chain's CDR3 is CASSRLAGEVETQYF. Here the CDR3 DNA reads TGTGCCAGCAGCCGACTAGCGGGGGAGGTAGAGACCCAGTACTTC.

Turning to this clonotype: The CDR3 end shows no conserved phenylalanine or tryptophan, and so a read error is likely. The chain employs TRBV7-8 and TRBJ1-1; 7 bases fit TRBD1. V shed 5 bases and J 8 bases; nucleotides not matched to a gene: 20. The CDR3 runs to 17 residues. Germline V CDR1 and CDR2: SGHVS, FQNEAQ. CDR3 nucleotide sequence: TGTGCCAGCAGCGGCCGGGACAGTGCGTACCGCTATGCCGAAGCTTTCCTT. Protein product: CASSGRDSAYRYAEAFL.

Notes on this clonotype: A read error may account for a junction end that differs from germline. The chain couples TRBV2 to TRBJ2-3; unclear D gene. Germline CDR1 SNHLY, CDR2 FYNNEI. The CDR3 is 13 residues long. Written as DNA, the CDR3 is TGTGCCAGCGGGGTTCAGAGCACCGGTAGGCAGGATTTT. This sequence encodes CASGVQSTGRQDF.

Worth noting for this clonotype: One end of the junction fails to match germline, which may point to a read error. The chain carries TRBV7-9 and TRBJ1-1, with D possibly matching TRBD1 (5 bases). There are 15 residues in the CDR3. Germline CDR1 SEHNR, CDR2 FQNEAQ (reference sequence). This chain's CDR3 is CASSLAGSYGANVLF. CDR3 nucleotides: TGTGCCAGCAGCTTAGCGGGCAGCTACGGGGCCAACGTCCTCTTT.

This clonotype was picked up a small number of times. The chain links TRBV10-3 to TRBJ1-6; 9 nucleotides agree with TRBD1. The CDR3 totals 13 residues. Germline V gene lookup returns CDR1 ENHRY and CDR2 SYGVKD. With V trimmed by 2 bases and J by 14 bases, 4 bases remained unmatched. CDR3 in amino acids: CAISEGTGRSLHF. In DNA, the CDR3 is TGTGCCATCAGTGAGGGGACAGGGCGATCCCTCCACTTT.

V gene TRBV5-6 combines with J gene TRBJ2-7, with D possibly matching TRBD2 (5 bases). The V and J ends lost 0 bases and 3 bases respectively, with 10 bases between them. This CDR3 is built from 14 residues. Germline lookup yields CDR1 SGHDT and CDR2 YYEEEE. The CDR3 reads CASSLERADYEQYF. CDR3 nucleotide sequence: TGTGCCAGCAGCTTGGAGAGGGCCGACTACGAGCAGTACTTC.

About this clonotype itself: One junction end does not reproduce the germline sequence, and a read error may be involved. The rearrangement uses TRBV7-2 and TRBJ2-4, with D hard to call. This CDR3 region has 12 residues. Germline values: CDR1 SGHTA, CDR2 FQGNSA. The CDR3 loop reads CASSLAGSPQSF. The CDR3 region has the DNA TGTGCCAGCAGCTTAGCGGGAAGTCCCCAGTCCTTC.